This T cell receptor (beta chain) is from a study of blood T cell repertoires in COVID-19. Study-level information: Samples taken during acute and convalescent COVID-19 were collected in the United States, Italy and Spain. PBMCs, B-cell-depleted T cells, or T cells provided the cDNA or gDNA that made up the material.

The CDR3 has 16 amino acids. Germline values: CDR1 SGHVS, CDR2 FQNEAQ. The V and J ends lost 7 bases and 2 bases, in that order; junction bases with no gene match: 5. Under the authors' procedure: Nucleated cell number was recorded as an estimate derived from reference gene primer amplification. Produced via immunoSEQ multiplex PCR; TCRdb's table is partial and in-frame only. D and trimming come from the DNA, and the V and J calls and clone size come from that table. The table includes fewer than 300,000 clones, 75% to 90% detected once. Specimen: peripheral blood. This clonotype originated in a woman in her 70s with active or convalescent COVID-19. The gene calls are TRBV7-8 and TRBJ2-1; the match to TRBD2 covers 13 bases. The CDR3, as DNA: TGTGCCAGCACCCTACTAGCGGGGGGGCCCTACAATGAGCAGTTCTTC. It specifies CASTLLAGGPYNEQFF.